This is a list of T cell receptor beta chains from one sample in a study of cytomegalovirus exposure and HLA in healthy donors. Profiling relied on immunoSEQ multiplex PCR, and the TCRdb table lists in-frame clones only, not all of them. The data contain about 140,000 clones, less than 80% of them singletons. The source material was PBMCs. Receptor source: a man aged 40-50 years in good health and CMV-seropositive. The CDR3 runs from the conserved cysteine through the conserved F or W. Fields, in order: V gene, D gene, clone size, J gene, CDR3 DNA, CDR3 protein. D genes are given only for firm matches. Size values are once, few and many counts, or a class for expanded clones, and some rows have none.

>TRBV7-2|NA|NA|TRBJ1-1
TGTGCCAGCAGCTTACGGGGTTTGAGGAACACTGAAGCTTTCTTT
CASSLRGLRNTEAFF
>TRBV19|TRBD2|NA|TRBJ2-1
TGTGCCAGTAGTATCCTGACTAGCTCCCACAATGAGCAGTTCTTC
CASSILTSSHNEQFF
>TRBV2|NA|NA|TRBJ1-2
TGTGCCAGCAGTGAAGGCGGGGGGGCGAACTATGGCTACACCTTC
CASSEGGGANYGYTF
>TRBV30|NA|NA|TRBJ2-3
TGTGCCACTATCGCGGGAAGCACAGATACGCAGTATTTT
CATIAGSTDTQYF
>TRBV6-5|NA|NA|TRBJ1-5
TGTGCCAGCAGTACTCCAGGAGCTAGGGGTCAGCCCCAGCATTTT
CASSTPGARGQPQHF
>TRBV2|NA|NA|TRBJ2-1
TGTGCCAGCAGTCGTAGCAGGGGTGTCTACAATGAGCAGTTCTTC
CASSRSRGVYNEQFF
>TRBV4-1|TRBD2|NA|TRBJ2-7
TGCGCCAGCAGCCTACGTCAATTCCTAGCGGGAGGCACCTACGAGCAGTACTTC
CASSLRQFLAGGTYEQYF
>TRBV18|TRBD1|NA|TRBJ1-1
TGTGCCAGCTCACCGACGGGACAGGGGGGCCTGAACACTGAAGCTTTCTTT
CASSPTGQGGLNTEAFF
>TRBV5-1|TRBD2|once|TRBJ2-6
TGCGCCAGCAGCGGGGGACTAGCGGGAGCACCTGGGGCCAACGTCCTGACTTTC
CASSGGLAGAPGANVLTF
>TRBV30|NA|once|TRBJ1-1
TGTGCCTGGAGTGTTCAGAGAGGCACTGAAGCTTTCTTT
CAWSVQRGTEAFF
>TRBV11-2|NA|NA|TRBJ1-2
TGTGCCAGCAGCTACTCAGACAGTCCCCTCTATGGCTACACCTTC
CASSYSDSPLYGYTF
>TRBV6-5|NA|NA|TRBJ2-5
TGTGCCAGCCACGCCCCTGGCGGAGAGACCCAGTACTTC
CASHAPGGETQYF
>TRBV5-1|NA|few|TRBJ1-1
TGCGCCAGCAGTTTTAGTATGGACACTGAAGCTTTCTTT
CASSFSMDTEAFF
>TRBV19|NA|NA|TRBJ1-5
TGTGCCACCAATGGCCCCCTTTATCGAACCCATTTT
CATNGPLYRTHF
>TRBV9|NA|NA|TRBJ2-7
TGTGCCAGCAGCGTAGGACTAGTCTACGAGCAGTACTTC
CASSVGLVYEQYF
>TRBV5-4|NA|once|TRBJ2-6
TGTGCCAGCAGCTTGGTGTCCACTGGGGCCAACGTCCTGACTTTC
CASSLVSTGANVLTF
>TRBV5-1|TRBD1|NA|TRBJ1-2
TGCGCCAGCAGCTTCCTTGGACAGGGGGCTGATGTCTACACCTTC
CASSFLGQGADVYTF
>TRBV5-5|NA|NA|TRBJ1-5
TGTGCCAGCAGCTTGGCCGGGGTTGGGAATCAGCCCCAGCATTTT
CASSLAGVGNQPQHF
>TRBV6-1|NA|NA|TRBJ1-2
TGTGCCAGCAGTGTAGGAGGGAACTATGGCTACACCTTC
CASSVGGNYGYTF
>TRBV10-2|NA|few|TRBJ1-5
TGCGCCACTCAGAGGGATAGCAATCAGCCCCAGCATTTT
CATQRDSNQPQHF
>TRBV5-6|NA|NA|TRBJ1-2
TGTGCCAGCAGCCCGGGGGTCCACCCGGGATATGGCTACACCTTC
CASSPGVHPGYGYTF
>TRBV18|TRBD1|NA|TRBJ2-3
TGTGCCAGCTCGCCCCGGACAGGGGGAACAGATACGCAGTATTTT
CASSPRTGGTDTQYF
>TRBV2|NA|NA|TRBJ1-4
TGTGCCAGCATCCTCCCCCGCGGGGGCGATGAAAAACTGTTTTTT
CASILPRGGDEKLFF
>TRBV4-1|NA|NA|TRBJ2-3
TGCGCCAGCAGCTCGCGAGGACTAAACACAGATACGCAGTATTTT
CASSSRGLNTDTQYF
>TRBV5-6|NA|NA|TRBJ1-1
TGTGCCAGCAGTTGGACTGCCTCGACTGAAGCTTTCTTT
CASSWTASTEAFF
>TRBV21-1|NA|once|TRBJ2-3
TGTGCCAGCAGCACCTATCCGGACAGGGCTAGCACAGATACGCAGTATTTT
CASSTYPDRASTDTQYF
>TRBV7-9|TRBD1|NA|TRBJ2-3
TGTGCCAGCAGCCACCGGGACAGACACACAGATACGCAGTATTTT
CASSHRDRHTDTQYF
>TRBV14|NA|NA|TRBJ2-7
TGTGCCAGCAGTCAGTACACTCCTTCACGAGGGCAGTACTTC
CASSQYTPSRGQYF
>TRBV7-2|TRBD2|NA|TRBJ2-1
TGTGCCAGCAGTCGGACTAGCGGGGGGCCTAGCTCCTACAATGAGCAGTTCTTC
CASSRTSGGPSSYNEQFF
>TRBV4-2|TRBD1|NA|TRBJ1-2
TGTGCCAGCAGCCAAGACCGGCAGGGGGCTTATGGCTACACCTTC
CASSQDRQGAYGYTF
>TRBV6-4|NA|NA|TRBJ1-2
TGTGCCAGCAGTGACCGTCCCCGTTATGGCTACACCTTC
CASSDRPRYGYTF
>TRBV6-6|TRBD1|NA|TRBJ1-2
TGTGCCAGCAGTTATGGGACAGACTATGGCTACACCTTC
CASSYGTDYGYTF
>TRBV27|NA|few|TRBJ2-7
TGTGCCAGCAGTTTCAGGGACTCCTACGAGCAGTACTTC
CASSFRDSYEQYF
>TRBV1|NA|NA|TRBJ2-2
TGCACCAGCAGCCAAGATCTTGCGGGAGGAGGCACCGGGGAGCTGTTTTTT
CTSSQDLAGGGTGELFF
>TRBV11-2|TRBD1|NA|TRBJ1-2
TGTGCCAGCAGCTTCGACAGGGGGCGGGTAGGGGCCAACGGCTACACCTTC
CASSFDRGRVGANGYTF
>TRBV28|TRBD1|NA|TRBJ2-2
TGTGCCAGCAGCCGAAGGGGGCTAACCGGGGAGCTGTTTTTT
CASSRRGLTGELFF
>TRBV27|TRBD1|NA|TRBJ2-7
TGTGCCAGCAACCGGGACAGGGGCTACGAGCAGTACTTC
CASNRDRGYEQYF
>TRBV25-1|TRBD1|NA|TRBJ1-6
TGTGCCAGCAGTTTTCAAGGGACAGTGAAGGGCACCCTCCACTTT
CASSFQGTVKGTLHF
>TRBV4-2|NA|NA|TRBJ1-2
TGTGCCAGCAGCCAAGGGAGTAAGGATGGCTACACCTTC
CASSQGSKDGYTF
>TRBV6-1|NA|NA|TRBJ2-7
TGTGCCAGCAGTGAAGCGCGTATAACCTACGAGCAGTACTTC
CASSEARITYEQYF
>TRBV27|TRBD2|NA|TRBJ2-2
TGTGCCAGCAGGGCGTGGGGTAGCGGGAGTTCAAGCACCGGGGAGCTGTTTTTT
CASRAWGSGSSSTGELFF
>TRBV14|NA|NA|TRBJ1-5
TGTGCCAGCAGCCAGAGTAACAATCAGCCCCAGCATTTT
CASSQSNNQPQHF
>TRBV7-2|NA|NA|TRBJ2-5
TGTGCCAGCAGCTTAGGGCTTCTTGGCTTCGGAGGGTCCCAAGAGACCCAGTACTTC
CASSLGLLGFGGSQETQYF
>TRBV19|TRBD1|NA|TRBJ2-1
TGTGCCAGTAGTCTCCCGGGACAGCTGGTGGGTGAGCAGTTCTTC
CASSLPGQLVGEQFF
>TRBV9|NA|NA|TRBJ1-4
TGTGCCAGCAGCGTACGAGGGGAGGTTAATGAAAAACTGTTTTTT
CASSVRGEVNEKLFF
>TRBV2|TRBD2|NA|TRBJ2-2
TGTGCCAGCAGTGGGACTAGCGGGAAGGGTGGGGAGCTGTTTTTT
CASSGTSGKGGELFF
>TRBV7-9|NA|NA|TRBJ1-4
TGTTCCAGCAGCCATACCACCACCGGTAATGAAAAACTGTTTTTT
CSSSHTTTGNEKLFF
>TRBV5-1|NA|NA|TRBJ2-2
TGCGCCAGCAGCGCGCTGACACCGAACACCGGGGAGCTGTTTTTT
CASSALTPNTGELFF
>TRBV5-4|NA|NA|TRBJ2-5
TGTGCCAGCAGATTACAGGGTGGTCGCGAGACCCAGTACTTC
CASRLQGGRETQYF
>TRBV19|NA|few|TRBJ1-5
TGTGCCAGTAGTGAGACAATCAGCCCCCAGCATTTT
CASSETISPQHF
>TRBV13|TRBD2|NA|TRBJ2-7
TGTGCCAGCAGCCCCAGACCACTAGCGGAGGCCTACGAGCAGTACTTC
CASSPRPLAEAYEQYF
>TRBV9|NA|few|TRBJ2-2
TGTGCCAGCAGCGCCGGGACAAAACCCGGGGAGCTGTTTTTT
CASSAGTKPGELFF
>TRBV2|TRBD2|NA|TRBJ2-7
TGTGCCAGCAGTCCGGGACTAGAGGACGAGCAGTACTTC
CASSPGLEDEQYF
>TRBV18|TRBD2|NA|TRBJ2-1
TGTGCCAGCTCACCAACTAGCGGAGACTACAATGAGCAGTTCTTC
CASSPTSGDYNEQFF
>TRBV4-1|TRBD2|NA|TRBJ2-7
TGCGCCAGCGGCCAATTTCCGGGACTAGCGGTTACCTACGAGCAGTACTTC
CASGQFPGLAVTYEQYF
>TRBV27|NA|NA|TRBJ1-4
TGTGCCAGTCTCGGGGGGGGCGCGGGGGAAAAACTGTTTTTT
CASLGGGAGEKLFF
>TRBV27|NA|NA|TRBJ2-7
TGTGCCAGCAGTTCTGGTAGCTCCTACGAGCAGTACTTC
CASSSGSSYEQYF
>TRBV5-6|NA|NA|TRBJ1-2
TGTGCCAGCGGCTTGGCGGGGTTCCCATATGGCTACACCTTC
CASGLAGFPYGYTF
>TRBV10-2|NA|NA|TRBJ1-3
TGCGCCAGCGGTGAACAGGGTTTATTAAACACCATATATTTT
CASGEQGLLNTIYF
>TRBV7-3|TRBD2|NA|TRBJ2-1
TGTGCCAGCAGCCGGCTAACTAGCGGGAGCTGGAATGAGCAGTTCTTC
CASSRLTSGSWNEQFF